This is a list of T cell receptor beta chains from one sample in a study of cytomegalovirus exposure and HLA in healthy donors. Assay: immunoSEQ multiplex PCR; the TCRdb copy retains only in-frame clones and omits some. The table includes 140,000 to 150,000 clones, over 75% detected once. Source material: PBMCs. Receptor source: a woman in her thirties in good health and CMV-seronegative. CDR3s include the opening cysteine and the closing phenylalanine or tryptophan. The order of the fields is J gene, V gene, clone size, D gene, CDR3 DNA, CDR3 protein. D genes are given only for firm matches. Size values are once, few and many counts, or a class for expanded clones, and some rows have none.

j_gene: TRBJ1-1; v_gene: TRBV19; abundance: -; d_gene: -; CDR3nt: TGTGCCAGTAGTAGGGCCGTGGGGGGGCCTGGCACTGAAGCTTTCTTT; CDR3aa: CASSRAVGGPGTEAFF
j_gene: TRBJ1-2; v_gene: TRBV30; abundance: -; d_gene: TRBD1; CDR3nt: TGTGCCTGGATACTGGACAGGGGCTATGGCTACACCTTC; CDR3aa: CAWILDRGYGYTF
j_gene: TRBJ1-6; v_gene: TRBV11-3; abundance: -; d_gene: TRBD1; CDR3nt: TGTGCCAGCAGCGCGACAGGGGGAGGGGATTCACCCCTCCACTTT; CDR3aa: CASSATGGGDSPLHF
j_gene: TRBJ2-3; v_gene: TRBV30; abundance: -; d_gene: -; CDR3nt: TGTGCCTGGAGTGTGTGGGGGGGCTCTAACACAGATACGCAGTATTTT; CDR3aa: CAWSVWGGSNTDTQYF
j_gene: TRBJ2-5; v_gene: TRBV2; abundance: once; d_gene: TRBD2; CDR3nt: TGTGCCAGCAGTGGGACTAGCGGGGTTGGGGAGACCCAGTACTTC; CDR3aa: CASSGTSGVGETQYF
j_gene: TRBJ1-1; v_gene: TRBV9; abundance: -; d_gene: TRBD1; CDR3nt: TGTGCCAGCAGCGTAGTAACAGGGGTTTTAGGCACTGAAGCTTTCTTT; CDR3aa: CASSVVTGVLGTEAFF
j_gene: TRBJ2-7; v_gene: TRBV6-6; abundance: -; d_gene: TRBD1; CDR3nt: TGTGCCAGCAGTTACAGGGTACAGGGGTTGGGCTACGAGCAGTACTTC; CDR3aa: CASSYRVQGLGYEQYF
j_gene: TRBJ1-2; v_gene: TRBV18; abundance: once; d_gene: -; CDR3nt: TGTGCCAGCTCACCAGAGAGGCCCTATGGCTACACCTTC; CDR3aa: CASSPERPYGYTF
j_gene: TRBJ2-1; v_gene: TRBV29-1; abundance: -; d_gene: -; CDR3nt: TGCAGCGTGGGTGCGGCGGAACCCTACAATGAGCAGTTCTTC; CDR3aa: CSVGAAEPYNEQFF
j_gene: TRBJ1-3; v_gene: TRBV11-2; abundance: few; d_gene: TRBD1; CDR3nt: TGTGCCAGCAGCTCTGGACAGGGGGCTACTGGAAACACCATATATTTT; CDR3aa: CASSSGQGATGNTIYF
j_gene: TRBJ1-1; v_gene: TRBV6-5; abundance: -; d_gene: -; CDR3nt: TGTGCCAGCGGGACCTCGGGGGGGGAAGCTTTCTTT; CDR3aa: CASGTSGGEAFF
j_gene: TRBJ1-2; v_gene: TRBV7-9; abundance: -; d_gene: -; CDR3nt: TGTGCCAGCAGCTTAGGGACAGCTAGCTATGGCTACACCTTC; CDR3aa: CASSLGTASYGYTF
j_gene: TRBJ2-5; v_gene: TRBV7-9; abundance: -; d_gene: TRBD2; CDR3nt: TGTGCCAGCAGCTCACTAGCGGAGACCCAGTACTTC; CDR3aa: CASSSLAETQYF
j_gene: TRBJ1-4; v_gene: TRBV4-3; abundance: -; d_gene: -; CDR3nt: TGCGCCAGCAGCCAAGACCGGGTTCAAAAACTGTTTTTT; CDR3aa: CASSQDRVQKLFF
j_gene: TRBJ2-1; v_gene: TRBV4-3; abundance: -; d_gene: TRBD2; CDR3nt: TGCGCCAGCAGCCAAGAAGGTCGGACTAGTTTTCCTAGCTCCTACAATGAGCAGTTCTTC; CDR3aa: CASSQEGRTSFPSSYNEQFF
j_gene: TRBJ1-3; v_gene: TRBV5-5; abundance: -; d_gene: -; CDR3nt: TGTGCCAGCAGCTCTGGAGCCGTTGACACCATATATTTT; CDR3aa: CASSSGAVDTIYF
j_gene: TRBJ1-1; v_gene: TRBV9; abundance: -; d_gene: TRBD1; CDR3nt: TGTGCCAGCAGCGTAGGCGTCGGACAGGGGAACACTGAAGCTTTCTTT; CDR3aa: CASSVGVGQGNTEAFF
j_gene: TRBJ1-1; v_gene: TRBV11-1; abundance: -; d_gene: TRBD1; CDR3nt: TGTGCCAGCAGCTTAATCGCAGGGGCAGGGGGAATGGCTTTCTTT; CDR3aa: CASSLIAGAGGMAFF
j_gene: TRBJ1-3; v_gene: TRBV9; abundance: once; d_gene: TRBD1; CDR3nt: TGTGCCAGCAGCGTAACGGGGTTCGGACAGGGAGCTGGAAACACCATATATTTT; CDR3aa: CASSVTGFGQGAGNTIYF
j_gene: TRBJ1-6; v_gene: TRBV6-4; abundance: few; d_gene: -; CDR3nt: TGTGCCAGCAGTGAAGAGGGATCGCATTCACCCCTCCACTTT; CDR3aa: CASSEEGSHSPLHF
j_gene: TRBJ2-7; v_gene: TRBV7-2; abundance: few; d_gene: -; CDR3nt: TGTGCCAGCAGCTTAGCGGGGAGCAGCTACGAGCAGTACTTC; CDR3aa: CASSLAGSSYEQYF
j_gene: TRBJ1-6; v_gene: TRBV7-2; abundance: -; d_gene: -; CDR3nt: TGTGCCAGCAGCCGCCAACAGAACTCACCCCTCCACTTT; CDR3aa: CASSRQQNSPLHF
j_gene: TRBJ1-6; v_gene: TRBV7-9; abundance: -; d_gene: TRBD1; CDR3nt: TGTGCCAGCAGCTCCCAGACAGGGACAGGGGATTCACCCCTCCACTTT; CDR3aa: CASSSQTGTGDSPLHF
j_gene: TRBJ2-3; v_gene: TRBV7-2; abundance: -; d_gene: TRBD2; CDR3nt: TGTGCCAGCAGCTCACTAGCGGGACGTAGCACAGATACGCAGTATTTT; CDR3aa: CASSSLAGRSTDTQYF
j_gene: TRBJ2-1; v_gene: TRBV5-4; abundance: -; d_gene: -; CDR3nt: TGTGCCAGCAGCTTTTCGACGGGTCGAAATGAGCAGTTCTTC; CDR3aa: CASSFSTGRNEQFF
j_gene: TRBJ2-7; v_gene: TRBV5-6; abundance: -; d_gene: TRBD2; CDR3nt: TGTGCCAGCACCCAATGGGCGGGGGGACCAGTTTACGAGCAGTACTTC; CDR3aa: CASTQWAGGPVYEQYF
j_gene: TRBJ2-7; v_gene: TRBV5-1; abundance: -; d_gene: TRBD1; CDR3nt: TGCGCCAGCAGTTTCGGACAGGCCTACGAGCAGTACTTC; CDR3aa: CASSFGQAYEQYF
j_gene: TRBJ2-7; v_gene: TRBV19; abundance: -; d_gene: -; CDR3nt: TGTGCCAGTAGTATAGATTGGGCAGGCTCCTACGAGCAGTACTTC; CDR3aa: CASSIDWAGSYEQYF
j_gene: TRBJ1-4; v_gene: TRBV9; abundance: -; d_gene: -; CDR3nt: TGTGCCAGCAGCGTAGCTGCAACTAATGAAAAACTGTTTTTT; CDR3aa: CASSVAATNEKLFF
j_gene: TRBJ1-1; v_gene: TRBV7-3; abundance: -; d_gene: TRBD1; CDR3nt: TGTGCCAGCAGTCGGGACAGCCTAAACACTGAAGCTTTCTTT; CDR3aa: CASSRDSLNTEAFF
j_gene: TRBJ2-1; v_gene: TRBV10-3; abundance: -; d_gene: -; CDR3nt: TGTGCCATCGGCCCTACAGGCAATGAGCAGTTCTTC; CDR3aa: CAIGPTGNEQFF
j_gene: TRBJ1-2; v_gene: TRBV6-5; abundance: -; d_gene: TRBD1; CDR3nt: TGTGCCAGCAGGACAGGGGGCAATGGCTACACCTTC; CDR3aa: CASRTGGNGYTF
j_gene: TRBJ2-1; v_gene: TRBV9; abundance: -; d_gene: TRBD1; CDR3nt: TGTGCCAGCAGCGTAGAGGCGACAGGGAACTACAATGAGCAGTTCTTC; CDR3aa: CASSVEATGNYNEQFF
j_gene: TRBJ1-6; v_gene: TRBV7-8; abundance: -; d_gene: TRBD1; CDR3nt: TGTGCCAGCAGCCTTATGGGGGAGACAGGGGCGAGCTCCTATAATTCACCCCTCCACTTT; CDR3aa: CASSLMGETGASSYNSPLHF
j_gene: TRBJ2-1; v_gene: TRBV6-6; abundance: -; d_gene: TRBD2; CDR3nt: TGTGCCAGCAGTCCGCCCGGCCTAGCGGGGAGTCATGAGCAGTTCTTC; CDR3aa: CASSPPGLAGSHEQFF